What follows are 18 T cell receptor beta chains derived from one specimen sequenced in a study of T-cell reconstitution after alpha-beta-depleted transplantation in children. For TCRbeta, the library was prepared with unique molecular identifiers. A single record per CDR3 protein comes from TCRdb applying MiXCR to the PCR reads. The sample lists around 800,000 distinct CDR3 sequences, about 16% seen once, with 5% in the top ten. The material sequenced was PBMCs, mostly from graft donor cells, taken 360 days after TCRalphabeta/CD19-depleted stem cell transplant. The source of these receptors is a male patient younger than 18 who had a stem cell transplant for acute lymphoblastic leukemia, so the T cells may come from the graft donor.

This clonotype was detected ten times or more. The genes are TRBV6-6 and TRBJ1-5; D is uncertain. The CDR3 runs 17 residues. CDR1 is MNHNY and CDR2 is SVGAGI in the germline V gene (reference sequence). V was clipped by 0 bases and J by 0 bases, with 12 bases between them. The DNA of the CDR3 is TGTGCCAGCAGTTACTCGTGGTCCGGATATAGCAATCAGCCCCAGCATTTT. Protein product: CASSYSWSGYSNQPQHF.

This clonotype was counted between two and nine times. CDR3 loop: CASSEYPNTGELFF. CDR3 DNA: TGTGCCAGCAGTGAGTACCCGAACACCGGGGAGCTGTTTTTT. The chain carries TRBV7-9 and TRBJ2-2; the D is unclear. The CDR3 has 14 residues. The V gene's germline CDR1 is SEHNR and CDR2 FQNEAQ (reference sequence). The V and J ends lost 6 bases and 0 bases respectively, with 8 bases between them.

The V and J genes are TRBV5-1 and TRBJ2-6; perhaps D is TRBD1 or TRBD2 (5 bases each). This CDR3 has 18 residues. Trimming pared 4 bases from V and 4 bases from J, leaving 21 bases between. From germline, CDR1 is SGHRS and CDR2 YFSETQ. CDR3 coding DNA: TGCGCCAGCAGCCCAGGACACAGCGGAAAAGGGGGGGCCAACGTCCTGACTTTC. Translated, it gives CASSPGHSGKGGANVLTF.

In its sample, this clonotype was seen a few times. The rearrangement links TRBV15 to TRBJ1-2; no reliable D call. Germline loops: CDR1 LNHNV, CDR2 YYDKDF (reference sequence). Trimming took 0 bases from V and 5 from J, leaving 25 bases between them. The CDR3 covers 19 residues. DNA for the CDR3: TGTGCCACCAGCAGAGATCGGGTCCTAATGGGAGGGTACTTTTATGGCTACACCTTC. Translating it yields CATSRDRVLMGGYFYGYTF.

This clonotype has just a few counts. The chain combines TRBV24-1 with TRBJ1-4; 10 nucleotides align to TRBD1. J lost 7 bases, V lost 3 bases, and 10 bases had no gene match. CDR3 length: 17 amino acids. From germline, CDR1 is KGHDR and CDR2 SFDVKD. The CDR3 reads CATSDTAGTGVGEKLFF. The CDR3 coding sequence is TGTGCCACCAGTGATACCGCCGGGACAGGGGTTGGTGAAAAACTGTTTTTT.

This sequence joins TRBV12-3 or TRBV12-4 and TRBJ2-7, with 7 bases lining up with TRBD2. The ends lost 1 base at V and 1 base at J; junction bases unmatched: 10. The CDR3 extends over 17 amino acids. The CDR3 DNA sequence: TGTGCCAGCAGTTTAGGGGGGACTACCTCTCCTTCCTACGAGCAGTACTTC. This translates into CASSLGGTTSPSYEQYF.

The chain combines TRBV29-1 with TRBJ2-1; D unresolved. Trimming removed 6 bases at V and 10 bases at J, with 16 bases between. The CDR3 is made up of 12 amino acids. Germline CDR1 SQVTM, CDR2 ANQGSEA. The CDR3 DNA reads TGCAGCGTCCATGGACCGACCGGGGAGCAGTTCTTC. Its translation is CSVHGPTGEQFF.

The CDR3 spells CSARDPRHRGTEAFF. The CDR3 coding sequence is TGCAGTGCTAGAGATCCCCGACACCGGGGCACTGAAGCTTTCTTT. The V gene is TRBV20-1, the J gene TRBJ1-1; D ambiguous. Germline assignment: CDR1 DFQATT and CDR2 SNEGSKA (reference sequence). The CDR3 is made up of 15 amino acids. V was clipped by 0 bases and J by 4 bases, with 15 bases between them.

The chain joins TRBV5-1 to TRBJ2-3, with 8 bases aligning to TRBD1. Germline-derived CDR1 and CDR2 are SGHRS and YFSETQ. This CDR3 region has 12 residues. With V trimmed by 3 bases and J by 9 bases, 3 bases remained unmatched. CDR3: CASSSRTGTQYF. The DNA for the CDR3 is TGCGCCAGCAGCTCGCGGACAGGGACGCAGTATTTT.

The chain links TRBV27 to TRBJ1-1; 9 nucleotides line up with TRBD1. The CDR3 totals 16 residues. Germline trimming cut 6 bases from V and 1 base from J; bases unmatched to any gene: 9. CDR1 is MNHEY, CDR2 SMNVEV, per germline (reference sequence). The CDR3 spells CASRRPGQGRNTEAFF. The CDR3 bases are TGTGCCAGCAGACGTCCCGGACAGGGGCGGAACACTGAAGCTTTCTTT.

V usage is TRBV6-6 and J usage is TRBJ2-1, with D unclear. The CDR3 runs 13 residues. The V gene lost 5 bases and the J gene lost 6 bases, with 11 bases spanning the gap. Germline V gives CDR1 MNHNY, CDR2 SVGAGI (reference sequence). The CDR3 loop is CASSPHNGNEQFF. In nucleotides, the CDR3 is TGTGCCAGCAGTCCCCATAACGGCAATGAGCAGTTCTTC.

V gene TRBV7-9 combines with J gene TRBJ2-5; 8 bases are a match to TRBD2. The germline V gene encodes CDR1 SEHNR and CDR2 FQNEAQ (reference sequence). This CDR3 contains 13 residues. Trimming took 1 base from V and 7 from J; bases not matched to a gene: 2. The CDR3 DNA sequence: TGTGCCAGCAGCTTAGTACTAGCGGTGACCCAGTACTTC. It codes for CASSLVLAVTQYF.

This clonotype was seen more than once but under ten times. This chain joins TRBV27 and TRBJ2-5, with 12 bases aligning to TRBD2. CDR1 and CDR2 (germline): MNHEY, SMNVEV (reference sequence). This CDR3 comprises 16 residues. With 5 bases clipped from V and 5 bases from J, the junction kept 9 bases outside the gene matches. This CDR3 is CASSPLLAGGGETQYF. CDR3 nucleotides: TGTGCCAGCAGTCCACTACTAGCGGGAGGAGGTGAGACCCAGTACTTC.

This clonotype occurred many times. The V gene is TRBV5-6, the J gene TRBJ2-7; D perhaps matches TRBD2 (6 bases). The V end was cut by 2 bases, the J end by 0 bases, with 12 bases between. The CDR3 is 15 amino acids. Germline CDR1 reads SGHDT; CDR2 reads YYEEEE. CDR3 DNA: TGTGCCAGCAGCTTCGGAGGGGCCTCCTCCTACGAGCAGTACTTC. Amino acids: CASSFGGASSYEQYF. Complete variable domain (other parts from reference TRBV5-6 and TRBJ2-7): DAGVTQSPTHLIKTRGQQVTLRCSPKSGHDTVSWYQQALGQGPQFIFQYYEEEERQRGNFPDRFSGHQFPNYSSELNVNALLLGDSALYLCASSFGGASSYEQYFGPGTRLTVT.

The chain has TRBV27 and TRBJ1-5; D is uncertain. Germline V gene data show CDR1 as MNHEY and CDR2 as SMNVEV (reference sequence). The CDR3 extends over 14 amino acids. The V end lost 0 bases, the J end lost 0 bases, and 3 bases lay between the germline ends. CDR3 sequence: CASSLSASNQPQHF. In nucleotides, the CDR3 is TGTGCCAGCAGTTTATCGGCTAGCAATCAGCCCCAGCATTTT.

The rearrangement joins TRBV11-3 to TRBJ2-2; D not certain. V lost 0 bases, J lost 7 bases, and 6 bases lay in between. The V gene's germline CDR1 is SGHNT and CDR2 YENEEA. This CDR3 spans 13 amino acids. CDR3 sequence reads: CASSLELVGELFF. The CDR3, as DNA: TGTGCCAGCAGCTTAGAGCTCGTCGGGGAGCTGTTTTTT. The entire variable domain, with the rest obtained from reference TRBV11-3 and TRBJ2-2, is as follows: EAGVVQSPRYKIIEKKQPVAFWCNPISGHNTLYWYLQNLGQGPELLIRYENEEAVDDSQLPKDRFSAERLKGVDSTLKIQPAELGDSAVYLCASSLELVGELFFGEGSRLTVL.

This clonotype was observed a few times. This chain joins TRBV7-2 and TRBJ2-7; D gene unclear. V lost 2 bases to trimming and J lost 2 bases, with 13 bases between them. Looked up from germline, CDR1 is SGHTA and CDR2 is FQGNSA. The CDR3 consists of 15 residues. In DNA form, the CDR3 reads TGTGCCAGCAGCTTACGGATAGCCGCAACCTACGAGCAGTACTTC. This encodes CASSLRIAATYEQYF.

The chain has TRBV5-1 and TRBJ2-3; 9 bases fit TRBD2. J lost 3 bases, V lost 0 bases, and 8 bases had no gene match. The germline CDR1 and CDR2 sequences are SGHRS and YFSETQ. This CDR3 is 17 amino acids long. CDR3 region: CASSLGPSGIMTDTQYF. In nucleotides, the CDR3 is TGCGCCAGCAGCTTGGGGCCTAGCGGGATCATGACAGATACGCAGTATTTT.